This record looks at one TCR beta chain sequence and its context. This clone was seen a handful of times. There is no known antigen for this receptor. No much larger clone is present one base from it, and per-base qualities are unavailable. Samples from volunteer blood donors who had recovered from COVID-19 were contributed by a second Seattle source. Collaborating institutions collected whole blood in K2EDTA tubes following their own protocols. Collaborator samples were shipped for TCRbeta analysis as frozen whole blood, isolated PBMCs, or DNA extracted from either sample type. The sample comes from a study of blood T cell repertoires in COVID-19 (dated by TCRdb to 2018 to 2021). Regarding the research as a whole: Samples from collaborators originated in the United States, Italy and Spain and spanned both the acute and convalescent phases of COVID-19. The prospective study material was composed of cDNA or gDNA derived from T cells, B-cell-depleted T cells, or PBMCs. Samples came from the ongoing ImmuneRACE study (first 160 participants) plus 1,254 subjects from 6 global collaborators. HLA class I and class II types, where available, came from metadata supplied by the sample provider rather than from assay-based typing. A de-identified subject ID, COVID-19 status, age in years and sex were almost always included in the sample metadata. The repertoires were released in a freely available public database intended as a resource for research on the immune response to SARS-CoV-2. Deeply sampled blood TCRbeta repertoires from subjects exposed to, actively infected with, or recovered from COVID-19 were included in the dataset.

What the study reported, not specific to this receptor: The amount of clinical and demographic metadata varied by source and participant and was provided uncurated.

TCRbeta CDR3 regions were amplified from genomic DNA by means of the immunoSEQ Assay, a bias-controlled multiplex PCR. The published analysis was carried out like this. The number of nucleated cells in each sample was estimated by amplification of reference gene primers within the assay. To quantify the absolute abundance of each unique TCRbeta CDR3 rearrangement, sequence reads were collapsed and filtered. For each sample, productive Simpson clonality was calculated as the square root of Simpson's diversity index over productive rearrangements. TCRdb stores this immuneACCESS table with in-frame sequences only. Part of the clones is absent; in the studies checked, under half of the shortfall reflects unresolved V genes, and no reason is known for the rest. Clonal size and the V and J genes are those of that table, whereas D and trimming came from the DNA. The sample table records more than 250,000 clones; 70% to 90% of these occur just once. The ten biggest clones cover roughly 6.5% of the sample.

The sequencing input was peripheral blood. The clonotype was recovered from a man aged 18 to 29 who had recovered from COVID-19.

The DNA sequence is given as TGTGCCAGCAGCCAAAATGGGGGGACAGACGGAGCTTTCTTT. Translation gives CASSQNGGTDGAFF. The receptor chain draws on TRBV16 and TRBJ1-1; 7 bases in the junction line up with TRBD1. The germline V gene provides CDR1 KGHSY and CDR2 FQNENV. V lost 2 bases and J lost 10 bases, and the count of bases not matched to a germline gene is 10. The CDR3 holds 14 amino acids from the cysteine to the phenylalanine. This entry keeps only the CDR3 DNA: 42 bases, framed from base 1.